These 2 T cell receptor beta chains came from one sample sequenced in a study of T cells after yellow fever vaccination. MiXCR was run by TCRdb on the 5' RACE reads, yielding one entry per CDR3 protein. Of fewer than 450,000 distinct CDR3 sequences listed, 3.5% to 4.5% are singletons. The sequencing used PBMCs, collected 5 days after the yellow fever booster vaccination. The receptors were sampled from a man between 18 and 29 years old who received the YFV17D yellow fever vaccine.

The rearrangement links TRBV19 to TRBJ1-5, with D unclear. With 5 bases removed from V and 0 bases from J, the gap between germline ends came to 11 bases. CDR1 is LNHDA and CDR2 is SQIVND in the germline V gene (reference sequence). The CDR3 covers 15 residues. CDR3 sequence: CASSWSAYSNQPQHF. The CDR3 coding sequence is TGTGCCAGTAGTTGGTCAGCCTATAGCAATCAGCCCCAGCATTTT.

In its sample, this clonotype was seen many times. The chain combines TRBV5-6 with TRBJ2-7; tentative D call: TRBD1 (5 bases). The V gene's germline CDR1 is SGHDT and CDR2 YYEEEE. The CDR3 has 15 residues. The V and J ends lost 4 bases and 3 bases respectively, with 17 bases between them. The CDR3 DNA is TGTGCCAGCAGCCACTCTAGGACAACTCACTACGAGCAGTACTTC. It translates to CASSHSRTTHYEQYF.